This T cell receptor beta chain was recorded in a study of OX40 agonist ivuxolimab in advanced cancers. Study observations and caveats: At 0.1 to 3.0 mg/kg, clonal expansion of CD4+ and CD8+ blood T cells had occurred by week 6.

With regard to this clone: Its antigen is unidentified.

J was trimmed by 3 bases and V by 1 base; bases with no gene match: 5. In germline, CDR1 is SGHAT, CDR2 FQNNGV. CDR3 length equals 15 residues. The data were produced by immunoSEQ multiplex PCR, yet TCRdb's version contains in-frame clones alone and is incomplete. Of more than 25,000 clones in the sample, over 90% were seen once. Material: CD4+ or CD8+ T cells sorted from blood, obtained in a trial of the OX40 agonist ivuxolimab. This receptor was obtained from an adult with an advanced solid tumor such as melanoma, head and neck, liver or kidney cancer. The chain carries TRBV11-2 and TRBJ2-7; 8 nucleotides line up with TRBD2. The chain's CDR3 is CASSLGRGGFYEQYF. The CDR3 bases are TGTGCCAGCAGCTTAGGTCGGGGGGGCTTCTACGAGCAGTACTTC.